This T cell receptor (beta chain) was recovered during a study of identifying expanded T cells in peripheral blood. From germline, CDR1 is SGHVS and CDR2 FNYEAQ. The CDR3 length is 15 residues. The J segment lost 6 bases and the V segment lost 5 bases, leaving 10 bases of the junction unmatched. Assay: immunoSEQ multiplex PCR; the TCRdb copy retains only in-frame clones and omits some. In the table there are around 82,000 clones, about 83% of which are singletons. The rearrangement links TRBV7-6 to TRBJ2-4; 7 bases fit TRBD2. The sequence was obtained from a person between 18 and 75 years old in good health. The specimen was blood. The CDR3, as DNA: TGTGCCAGCAGCCCTCGATTGGGGGAGGGAAACATTCAGTACTTC. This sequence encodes CASSPRLGEGNIQYF. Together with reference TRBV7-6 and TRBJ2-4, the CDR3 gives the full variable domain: GAGVSQSPRYKVTKRGQDVALRCDPISGHVSLYWYRQALGQGPEFLTYFNYEAQQDKSGLPNDRFSAERPEGSISTLTIQRTEQRDSAMYRCASSPRLGEGNIQYFGAGTRLSVL.